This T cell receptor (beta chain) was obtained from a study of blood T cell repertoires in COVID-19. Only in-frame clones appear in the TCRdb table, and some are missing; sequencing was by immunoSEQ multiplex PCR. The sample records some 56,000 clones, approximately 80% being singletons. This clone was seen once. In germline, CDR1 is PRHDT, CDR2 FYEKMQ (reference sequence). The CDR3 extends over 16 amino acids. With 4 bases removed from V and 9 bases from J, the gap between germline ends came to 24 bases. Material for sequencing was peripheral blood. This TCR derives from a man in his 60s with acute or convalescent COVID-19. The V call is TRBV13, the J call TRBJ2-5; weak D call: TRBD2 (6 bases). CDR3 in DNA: TGTGCCAGCAGCTACCCGGGACTTCCTTTAAAGGAGGCCCAGTACTTC. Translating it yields CASSYPGLPLKEAQYF. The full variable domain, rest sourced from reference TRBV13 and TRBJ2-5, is AAGVIQSPRHLIKEKRETATLKCYPIPRHDTVYWYQQGPGQDPQFLISFYEKMQSDKGSIPDRFSAQQFSDYHSELNMSSLELGDSALYFCASSYPGLPLKEAQYFGPGTRLLVL.